This T cell receptor beta chain was sequenced for a study of siplizumab effects on memory and regulatory T cells. Notes on the study in general: Most alloreactive clones went unmapped to unstimulated subsets; only a minor fraction mapped.

A word on this clone: Its antigen is unknown.

There are 14 residues in the CDR3. V trimming: 10 bases; J trimming: 1 base; junction bases outside the gene matches: 7. Germline loops: CDR1 MDHEN, CDR2 SYDVKM. The assay covered 95,000 to 100,000 TCR templates per sample. The repertoire was sequenced with immunoSEQ multiplex PCR; TCRdb's copy has only in-frame clones and lacks some. The sample contains 70,000 to 90,000 clones, just over 90% of which appear only once. Sequencing was done on a sample of CD8+ T cells sorted from blood. The origin of this receptor is a human donor in good health. V usage is TRBV28 and J usage is TRBJ1-5; 7 nucleotides align to TRBD1. CDR3 loop: CAIARGLSNQPQHF. The CDR3 DNA reads as TGTGCCATCGCCAGGGGGTTAAGCAATCAGCCCCAGCATTTT.